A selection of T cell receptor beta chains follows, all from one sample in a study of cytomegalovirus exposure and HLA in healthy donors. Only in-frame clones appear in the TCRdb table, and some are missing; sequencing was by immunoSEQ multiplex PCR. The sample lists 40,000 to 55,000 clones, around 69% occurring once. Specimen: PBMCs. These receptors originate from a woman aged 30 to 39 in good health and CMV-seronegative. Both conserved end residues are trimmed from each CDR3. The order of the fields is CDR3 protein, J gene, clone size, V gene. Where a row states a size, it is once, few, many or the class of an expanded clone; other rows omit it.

CDR3aa: ASKALADPSYEQY
j_gene: TRBJ2-7
abundance: few
v_gene: TRBV6-1

CDR3aa: ASSPTPSYEQY
j_gene: TRBJ2-7
abundance: .
v_gene: TRBV6-5

CDR3aa: ASSLNRGNNSPLH
j_gene: TRBJ1-6
abundance: .
v_gene: TRBV5-6

CDR3aa: ASSPIGGNQPQH
j_gene: TRBJ1-5
abundance: .
v_gene: TRBV6-1

CDR3aa: ASSLTGTGNYGYT
j_gene: TRBJ1-2
abundance: once
v_gene: TRBV28

CDR3aa: ASSLVGAPNTGELF
j_gene: TRBJ2-2
abundance: medium-sized
v_gene: TRBV7-7

CDR3aa: ASSPEAQTGNYGYT
j_gene: TRBJ1-2
abundance: .
v_gene: TRBV7-8

CDR3aa: ASSQVADPSYEQY
j_gene: TRBJ2-7
abundance: .
v_gene: TRBV4-1

CDR3aa: ASSLEGGPDTEAF
j_gene: TRBJ1-1
abundance: .
v_gene: TRBV7-2

CDR3aa: ASSLTQEEAF
j_gene: TRBJ1-1
abundance: .
v_gene: TRBV18

CDR3aa: AITLLAPETQY
j_gene: TRBJ2-5
abundance: .
v_gene: TRBV6-1

CDR3aa: AWSLLLDYLYEQY
j_gene: TRBJ2-7
abundance: .
v_gene: TRBV30

CDR3aa: ASSRDRAVNTEAF
j_gene: TRBJ1-1
abundance: .
v_gene: TRBV6-1

CDR3aa: SVAGSGANVLT
j_gene: TRBJ2-6
abundance: once
v_gene: TRBV29-1

CDR3aa: AWSGTGGVNQPQH
j_gene: TRBJ1-5
abundance: .
v_gene: TRBV30

CDR3aa: ASRGGGFSTDTQY
j_gene: TRBJ2-3
abundance: .
v_gene: TRBV5-4

CDR3aa: AWNPGTRDPDTQY
j_gene: TRBJ2-3
abundance: .
v_gene: TRBV30

CDR3aa: ASSLGQGDEQY
j_gene: TRBJ2-7
abundance: .
v_gene: TRBV5-6

CDR3aa: SVESLARSTDTQY
j_gene: TRBJ2-3
abundance: .
v_gene: TRBV29-1

CDR3aa: ASSLMAGGETQY
j_gene: TRBJ2-5
abundance: .
v_gene: TRBV5-4

CDR3aa: ASSLRVDEQF
j_gene: TRBJ2-1
abundance: few
v_gene: TRBV7-9

CDR3aa: ASSLRRGHEKLF
j_gene: TRBJ1-4
abundance: .
v_gene: TRBV28

CDR3aa: ASSVGQGVKLRGYT
j_gene: TRBJ1-2
abundance: .
v_gene: TRBV7-9

CDR3aa: ASSDDTEAF
j_gene: TRBJ1-1
abundance: few
v_gene: TRBV2

CDR3aa: ASSPSPSSYNEQF
j_gene: TRBJ2-1
abundance: .
v_gene: TRBV5-1

CDR3aa: ASSSLAGGGTDTQY
j_gene: TRBJ2-3
abundance: few
v_gene: TRBV7-8

CDR3aa: ASSLALDSQETQY
j_gene: TRBJ2-5
abundance: once
v_gene: TRBV7-6

CDR3aa: ACQTSPYNEQF
j_gene: TRBJ2-1
abundance: .
v_gene: TRBV30

CDR3aa: ASRGLAGGYEQY
j_gene: TRBJ2-7
abundance: .
v_gene: TRBV2

CDR3aa: ASSGNQPQH
j_gene: TRBJ1-5
abundance: .
v_gene: TRBV19

CDR3aa: SVEEIDSATNEKLF
j_gene: TRBJ1-4
abundance: .
v_gene: TRBV29-1

CDR3aa: ASRTSGAYEQY
j_gene: TRBJ2-7
abundance: .
v_gene: TRBV27

CDR3aa: AISESEVKGLDEKLF
j_gene: TRBJ1-4
abundance: .
v_gene: TRBV10-3

CDR3aa: ASSLWTTGGNEQF
j_gene: TRBJ2-1
abundance: .
v_gene: TRBV5-1

CDR3aa: ASQRLAGEPEQY
j_gene: TRBJ2-7
abundance: few
v_gene: TRBV2

CDR3aa: ASSTLGTGNGYT
j_gene: TRBJ1-2
abundance: few
v_gene: TRBV19

CDR3aa: ASSKFEERVSYEQY
j_gene: TRBJ2-7
abundance: .
v_gene: TRBV21-1

CDR3aa: AWTRLTGVGTGELF
j_gene: TRBJ2-2
abundance: few
v_gene: TRBV30

CDR3aa: SVGGGFADTQY
j_gene: TRBJ2-3
abundance: .
v_gene: TRBV29-1

CDR3aa: ASSDSGTGGTDTQY
j_gene: TRBJ2-3
abundance: few
v_gene: TRBV6-4

CDR3aa: ASSRDTEIDEQF
j_gene: TRBJ2-1
abundance: .
v_gene: TRBV18

CDR3aa: ASSSYGTGNYGYT
j_gene: TRBJ1-2
abundance: .
v_gene: TRBV7-8

CDR3aa: ASSEQGLYGYT
j_gene: TRBJ1-2
abundance: .
v_gene: TRBV6-1

CDR3aa: ASMPTSGTYDEQF
j_gene: TRBJ2-1
abundance: .
v_gene: TRBV6-4

CDR3aa: ASSLAVTGYEQY
j_gene: TRBJ2-7
abundance: .
v_gene: TRBV7-6

CDR3aa: ASSLGQGASQPQH
j_gene: TRBJ1-5
abundance: .
v_gene: TRBV7-9